This T cell receptor (beta chain) was captured by sequencing in a study of blood T cell repertoires in COVID-19. Germline loops: CDR1 SGHNT, CDR2 YYREEE (reference sequence). J lost 3 bases, V lost 0 bases, and 8 bases had no gene match. The CDR3 is 17 residues long. Produced via immunoSEQ multiplex PCR; TCRdb's table is partial and in-frame only. The data show tens of thousands of clones, approximately 90% seen once. The TCR was taken from a man between 65 and 85 years old with acute or convalescent COVID-19. The sequenced sample was peripheral blood. The chain has TRBV5-4 and TRBJ2-1, with TRBD2 matching 8 bases. The CDR3 nucleotides are TGTGCCAGCAGCTTGGGCCGGACTAGCAAGATCTACAATGAGCAGTTCTTC. Translating gives CASSLGRTSKIYNEQFF.